The next 26 T cell receptor beta chains were all read from a single sample in a study of cytomegalovirus exposure and HLA in healthy donors. Researchers ran the PCR with 60 Vbeta and 13 Jbeta primers. Clones were read by immunoSEQ multiplex PCR, and TCRdb kept only the in-frame ones, dropping some. Here the sample spans about 150,000 clones, about 83% being singletons. Source material: PBMCs. The source is a man in his forties in good health and CMV-seropositive.

This chain uses TRBV5-1 with TRBJ2-3; possibly TRBD2 for D (5 bases). Trimming removed 3 bases at V and 6 bases at J, with 8 bases between. This CDR3 spans 12 amino acids. CDR1 is SGHRS and CDR2 is YFSETQ in the germline V gene. This chain's CDR3 is CASSWRRDTQYF. The CDR3 nucleotides are TGCGCCAGCAGCTGGAGGCGGGATACGCAGTATTTT.

CDR3 loop: CASGLAVNYNEQFF. CDR3 nucleotides: TGTGCCAGCGGGCTAGCGGTGAACTACAATGAGCAGTTCTTC. The J gene is TRBJ2-1, the V gene TRBV27; 7 bases agree with TRBD2. V lost 8 bases to trimming and J lost 3 bases; unmatched junction nucleotides: 7. Germline V gene lookup returns CDR1 MNHEY and CDR2 SMNVEV (reference sequence). The CDR3 totals 14 residues.

With respect to this clone: Other DNA sequences in this sample translate to the same CDR3. The genes are TRBV29-1 and TRBJ1-2; D call uncertain. From germline, CDR1 is SQVTM and CDR2 ANQGSEA. This CDR3 is built from 13 residues. V shed 4 bases and J shed 2 bases, with 11 bases lying between them. The chain's CDR3 is CSVGMSGNYGYTF. The CDR3 bases are TGCAGCGTTGGAATGTCGGGGAACTATGGCTACACCTTC.

The chain uses TRBV5-4 and TRBJ2-5, with 11 bases that match TRBD2. The ends lost 4 bases at V and 5 bases at J; junction bases unmatched: 7. The CDR3 runs to 15 residues. From germline, CDR1 is SGHNT and CDR2 YYREEE (reference sequence). CDR3 bases: TGTGCCAGCAGCGACACTAGCGGGAGAACTGAGACCCAGTACTTC. Protein: CASSDTSGRTETQYF.

The V call is TRBV30, the J call TRBJ2-2, with 9 bases fitting TRBD1. V was pared by 2 bases and J by 7 bases, with 8 bases of the junction left unmatched. Per the germline V gene, CDR1 is GTSNPN and CDR2 is SVGIG (reference sequence). The CDR3 loop spans 15 amino acids. The CDR3 sequence is CAWSRGTGRSGELFF. CDR3 coding DNA: TGTGCCTGGAGTCGGGGGACAGGGCGCAGCGGGGAGCTGTTTTTT.

Note on this clone: The junction shows a germline mismatch at one end, possibly a read error. The chain carries TRBV19 and TRBJ2-6, with TRBD1 matching over 7 bases. The CDR3 consists of 19 residues. Germline values: CDR1 LNHDA, CDR2 SQIVND (reference sequence). As DNA, the CDR3 is TGTGCCAGTAGTTTACAGGGGCGACCTCACTCCTCTGGGGCCAACGGCCTGACTTTC. It yields the protein CASSLQGRPHSSGANGLTF.

The chain combines TRBV19 with TRBJ2-2, with TRBD2 matching 7 bases. Germline V CDR1 and CDR2: LNHDA, SQIVND (reference sequence). This CDR3 is 17 amino acids long. V lost 5 bases and J lost 6; bases outside the gene matches: 15. The CDR3 reads CASSPALGRVAPGELFF. CDR3 bases: TGTGCCAGTAGTCCCGCCCTTGGGAGGGTAGCCCCCGGGGAGCTGTTTTTT.

CDR3 protein: CASSEPGGPYEQYF. The CDR3 bases are TGTGCCAGCAGTGAGCCGGGAGGGCCCTACGAGCAGTACTTC. The rearrangement joins TRBV6-1 to TRBJ2-7; 8 nucleotides align to TRBD2. CDR1 and CDR2 from the germline V gene are MNHNS and SASEGT. The CDR3 length is 14 residues. J gave up 2 bases and V 3 bases, and 3 bases lay outside the gene matches.

This clone was observed a single time. V and J are TRBV28 and TRBJ2-1; 8 bases match TRBD2. V gave up 7 bases and J gave up 2 bases; unmatched junction bases: 7. CDR1 and CDR2 from the germline V gene are MDHEN and SYDVKM. This CDR3 comprises 15 residues. The CDR3 nucleotides are TGTGCCAGCACTTCAAGCGGGAGCACCTACAATGAGCAGTTCTTC. Its translation is CASTSSGSTYNEQFF.

The chain has TRBV7-2 and TRBJ2-7; D call uncertain. Trimming shortened V by 3 bases and J by 6 bases, and 9 bases separated the two germline ends. The length of the CDR3 is 12 residues. CDR1 SGHTA and CDR2 FQGNSA come from the germline V gene. CDR3 in DNA: TGTGCCAGCAGCTTCGGTGCCCCCGAGCAGTACTTC. As protein: CASSFGAPEQYF. The full variable domain, in which reference TRBV7-2 and TRBJ2-7 provide the parts outside the CDR3, is GAGVSQSPSNKVTEKGKDVELRCDPISGHTALYWYRQSLGQGLEFLIYFQGNSAPDKSGLPSDRFSAERTGGSVSTLTIQRTQQEDSAVYLCASSFGAPEQYFGPGTRLTVT.

The chain joins TRBV7-9 to TRBJ2-3, with 7 bases lining up with TRBD1. Germline V gene lookup returns CDR1 SEHNR and CDR2 FQNEAQ (reference sequence). The trim removed 6 bases at V and 3 bases at J, leaving 9 bases unmatched. CDR3 size: 15 residues. CDR3 sequence: CASRLRQGSTDTQYF. In DNA, the CDR3 is TGTGCCAGCAGACTCAGACAGGGATCAACAGATACGCAGTATTTT.

This rearrangement joins TRBV10-3 to TRBJ2-6; D possibly corresponds to TRBD1 (6 bases). Trimming pared 0 bases from V and 0 bases from J, leaving 12 bases between. Germline V gene data show CDR1 as ENHRY and CDR2 as SYGVKD. This CDR3 region has 18 residues. CDR3 DNA: TGTGCCATCAGTGAGTCAGGGGGAAGGATCTCTGGGGCCAACGTCCTGACTTTC. As protein: CAISESGGRISGANVLTF.

The rearrangement uses TRBV6-1 and TRBJ2-4, with TRBD2 as a possible D gene (6 bases). Germline V gives CDR1 MNHNS, CDR2 SASEGT. The CDR3 length is 14 residues. V lost 6 bases to trimming and J lost 6 bases, with 15 bases between them. The CDR3 region is CASSTGTGRNIQYF. The CDR3, as DNA: TGTGCCAGCAGCACCGGGACTGGGAGAAACATTCAGTACTTC.

The gene calls are TRBV6-6 and TRBJ2-7, with a possible D match to TRBD2 (6 bases). Germline values: CDR1 MNHNY, CDR2 SVGAGI (reference sequence). The CDR3 covers 14 residues. Trimming cost V 6 bases and J 0 bases, with 12 bases left between them. The CDR3: CASRWDFSSYEQYF. CDR3 nucleotides: TGTGCCAGCAGGTGGGACTTTAGCTCCTACGAGCAGTACTTC.

This clone was seen a handful of times. The gene calls are TRBV5-1 and TRBJ2-5, with D hard to call. Between the trimmed V and J ends, which lost 4 bases and 4 bases, there was a span of 11 bases. Germline V lookup: CDR1 SGHRS, CDR2 YFSETQ. This CDR3 spans 13 amino acids. The CDR3 nucleotides are TGCGCCAGCAGCCGGTCGGTATTAGAGACCCAGTACTTC. Translating gives CASSRSVLETQYF.

V usage is TRBV4-1 and J usage is TRBJ1-1, with TRBD1 as a possible D gene (5 bases). V gave up 0 bases and J gave up 8 bases, with 13 bases separating them. Germline assignment: CDR1 MGHRA and CDR2 YSYEKL. This CDR3 has 14 amino acids. CDR3 amino acids: CASSQDWNRGEAFF. CDR3 DNA sequence: TGCGCCAGCAGCCAAGATTGGAACCGGGGGGAAGCTTTCTTT.

The chain uses TRBV14 and TRBJ2-2, with a tentative D call TRBD2 (6 bases). V was shortened by 0 bases and J by 1 base, with 12 bases between the two germline ends. CDR3 length equals 17 residues. Germline V lookup: CDR1 SGHDN, CDR2 FVKESK. CDR3 in DNA: TGTGCCAGCAGCCAAGATTGGGACTGGATGAACACCGGGGAGCTGTTTTTT. Amino acid sequence: CASSQDWDWMNTGELFF.

The chain joins TRBV9 to TRBJ2-7; a possible D gene is TRBD2 (6 bases). This CDR3 spans 15 amino acids. V was clipped by 4 bases and J by 0 bases, with 14 bases between them. The germline V gene encodes CDR1 SGDLS and CDR2 YYNGEE. The CDR3 DNA is TGTGCCAGCAGCCCCCACCGGGGGAGCTCCTACGAGCAGTACTTC. Its translation: CASSPHRGSSYEQYF.

For this clone: At the DNA level, this CDR3 is encoded by other sequences in the same sample as well. The chain has TRBV23-1 and TRBJ1-5, with D perhaps matching TRBD1 (5 bases). TRBV23-1 is known as an ORF, though its function is uncertain. V lost 6 bases to trimming and J lost 2 bases, with 14 bases between them. CDR3 length equals 15 residues. CDR3 coding DNA: TGCGCCAGCAGGACGGAGGAGGGACGCAATCAGCCCCAGCATTTT. It specifies CASRTEEGRNQPQHF.

This clone has a handful of counts. The rearrangement joins TRBV7-9 to TRBJ2-7; D might be TRBD1 (6 bases). The CDR3 runs 13 residues. CDR1 is SEHNR and CDR2 is FQNEAQ in the germline V gene (reference sequence). Trimming left V 3 bases short and J 6 bases short, with 12 bases between. The CDR3 reads CASSLTAGAEQYF. The CDR3 region has the DNA TGTGCCAGCAGCTTGACGGCAGGGGCCGAGCAGTACTTC. The full variable domain, rest sourced from reference TRBV7-9 and TRBJ2-7, is DTGVSQNPRHKITKRGQNVTFRCDPISEHNRLYWYRQTLGQGPEFLTYFQNEAQLEKSRLLSDRFSAERPKGSFSTLEIQRTEQGDSAMYLCASSLTAGAEQYFGPGTRLTVT.

Only one count was recorded for this clone. The chain couples TRBV11-2 to TRBJ2-3; 13 nucleotides match TRBD2. Germline values: CDR1 SGHAT, CDR2 FQNNGV. The CDR3 has 15 amino acids. Trimming removed 5 bases from V and 4 bases from J; junction bases left unmatched: 3. This chain's CDR3 is CASSQGLAGADTQYF. The CDR3, as DNA: TGTGCCAGCAGCCAAGGACTAGCGGGAGCAGATACGCAGTATTTT.

The chain is built from TRBV29-1 and TRBJ2-5, with 8 bases matching TRBD1. The junction had 7 bases not matched to a gene; V was cut back by 5 bases and J by 5 bases. CDR1 SQVTM and CDR2 ANQGSEA come from the germline V gene. This CDR3 has 13 residues. CDR3 loop: CSVRGRGLETQYF. DNA for the CDR3: TGCAGCGTTCGCGGCAGGGGGCTGGAGACCCAGTACTTC. Together with reference TRBV29-1 and TRBJ2-5, the CDR3 gives the full variable domain: SAVISQKPSRDICQRGTSLTIQCQVDSQVTMMFWYRQQPGQSLTLIATANQGSEATYESGFVIDKFPISRPNLTFSTLTVSNMSPEDSSIYLCSVRGRGLETQYFGPGTRLLVL.

This CDR3 reads CASSLRAGDEQYF. The CDR3 DNA reads TGTGCCAGCAGCTTGAGGGCAGGGGACGAGCAGTACTTC. The rearrangement joins TRBV5-4 to TRBJ2-7; perhaps TRBD1 as D (6 bases). The V gene lost 1 base and the J gene lost 5 bases, with 10 bases spanning the gap. The CDR3 contains 13 residues. Germline-derived CDR1 and CDR2 are SGHNT and YYREEE (reference sequence).

This chain uses TRBV4-3 with TRBJ2-3, with TRBD2 as a possible D gene (6 bases). Per germline, CDR1 LGHNA and CDR2 YSLEER. CDR3 length: 15 amino acids. Trimming cost V 6 bases and J 0 bases, with 13 bases left between them. CDR3 amino acids: CASSTEGTSTDTQYF. CDR3 nucleotides: TGCGCCAGCAGTACAGAGGGGACTAGCACAGATACGCAGTATTTT.

V gene TRBV15 combines with J gene TRBJ2-3; TRBD2 agrees at 11 bases. Germline V gene lookup returns CDR1 LNHNV and CDR2 YYDKDF (reference sequence). Trimming cost V 11 bases and J 4 bases; bases outside gene matches: 11. The CDR3 totals 15 residues. In DNA, the CDR3 is TGTGCCTCCCAAGATAGCGGGAGGGCCTCAGATACGCAGTATTTT. It specifies CASQDSGRASDTQYF.

V gene TRBV7-2 combines with J gene TRBJ2-7, with D tentatively TRBD1 (8 bases). In germline, CDR1 is SGHTA, CDR2 FQGNSA. Between the trimmed V and J ends, which lost 5 bases and 6 bases, there was a span of 14 bases. CDR3 length equals 13 residues. DNA for the CDR3: TGTGCCAGCAGCCTACAGGGGGGGGGCGAGCAGTACTTC. It translates to CASSLQGGGEQYF.